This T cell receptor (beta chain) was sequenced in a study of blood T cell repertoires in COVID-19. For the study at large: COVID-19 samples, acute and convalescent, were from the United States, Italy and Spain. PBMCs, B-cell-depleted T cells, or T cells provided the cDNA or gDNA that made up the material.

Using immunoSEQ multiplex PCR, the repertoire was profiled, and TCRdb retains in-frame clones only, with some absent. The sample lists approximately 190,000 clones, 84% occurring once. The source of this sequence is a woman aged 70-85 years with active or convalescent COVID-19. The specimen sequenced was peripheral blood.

CDR3 protein: CASSPGREPTGELFF. The CDR3 DNA is TGCGCCAGCAGCCCCGGCAGGGAACCTACCGGGGAGCTGTTTTTT. The chain links TRBV5-1 to TRBJ2-2; tentatively, D is TRBD1 (5 bases). The germline V gene has CDR1 SGHRS and CDR2 YFSETQ. There are 15 residues in the CDR3. The germline V and J ends were trimmed by 4 bases and 5 bases, with 15 bases remaining between them.